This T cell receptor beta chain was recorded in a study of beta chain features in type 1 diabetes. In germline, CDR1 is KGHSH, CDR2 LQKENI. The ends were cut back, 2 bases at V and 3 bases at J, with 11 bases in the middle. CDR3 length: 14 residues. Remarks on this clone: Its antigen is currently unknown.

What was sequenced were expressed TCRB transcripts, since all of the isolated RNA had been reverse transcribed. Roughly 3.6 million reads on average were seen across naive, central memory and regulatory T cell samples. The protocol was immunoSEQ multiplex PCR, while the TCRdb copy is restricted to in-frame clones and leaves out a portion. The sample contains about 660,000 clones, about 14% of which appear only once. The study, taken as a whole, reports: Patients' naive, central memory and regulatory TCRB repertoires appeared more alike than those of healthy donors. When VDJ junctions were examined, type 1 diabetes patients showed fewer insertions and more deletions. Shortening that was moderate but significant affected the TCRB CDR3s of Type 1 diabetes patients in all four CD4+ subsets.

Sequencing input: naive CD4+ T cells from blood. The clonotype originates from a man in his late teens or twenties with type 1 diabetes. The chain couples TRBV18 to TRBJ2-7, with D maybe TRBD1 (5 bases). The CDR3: CASSPYSDSYEQYF. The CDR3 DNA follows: TGTGCCAGCTCACCATACTCCGACAGCTACGAGCAGTACTTC.